The 8 T cell receptor beta chains below all came from one sample that was sequenced in a study of breast tumors, draining lymph nodes, adjacent tissues. TCRdb itself ran the multiplex PCR reads through MiXCR, one entry per CDR3 protein. Of 150,000 to 200,000 distinct CDR3 sequences listed, roughly a third are singletons. Axillary draining lymph nodes of breast cancer patients supplied the node samples. Sequences were obtained from axillary lymph node tissue. These receptors were taken from a female donor with breast cancer. Some clones in this sample may be carry-over from other donors' samples.

This clonotype was detected once. The genes are TRBV7-9 and TRBJ2-7, with D perhaps TRBD1 (6 bases). V shed 7 bases and J shed 6 bases, with 16 bases lying between them. There are 13 residues in the CDR3. Germline CDR1 and CDR2: SEHNR and FQNEAQ (reference sequence). The chain's CDR3 is CASNDPGAGEQYF. The CDR3 DNA reads TGTGCCAGCAATGACCCAGGGGCAGGCGAGCAGTACTTC.

This clonotype was counted only a few times. V usage is TRBV27 and J usage is TRBJ2-5; tentative D call: TRBD1 (5 bases). Germline lookup yields CDR1 MNHEY and CDR2 SMNVEV (reference sequence). The V and J ends lost 8 bases and 3 bases respectively, with 13 bases between them. The CDR3 is made up of 13 amino acids. CDR3 DNA sequence: TGTGCCAGCTCAAGGGCAGGGAAAGAGACCCAGTACTTC. Its translation: CASSRAGKETQYF.

In this sample, this clonotype turned up many times. The J gene is TRBJ2-5, the V gene TRBV10-1, with 7 bases identical to TRBD1. The germline gives CDR1 WNHNN, CDR2 SYGVQD (reference sequence). After removal of 6 bases from V and 5 bases from J, the junction contained 21 bases not matched to a gene. This CDR3 has 18 residues. This chain's CDR3 is CASRKSQGEKNYVETQYF. The CDR3 bases are TGCGCCAGCAGGAAGAGTCAGGGGGAGAAAAACTATGTGGAGACCCAGTACTTC.

In this sample, this clonotype turned up many times. The genes are TRBV12-3 or TRBV12-4 and TRBJ2-1; D might be TRBD1 (5 bases). This CDR3 spans 11 amino acids. Trimming removed 3 bases from V and 13 bases from J, with 10 bases in between. This chain's CDR3 is CASSLGQGQFF. For the CDR3, the DNA is TGTGCCAGCAGTTTGGGGCAGGGACAGTTCTTC.

This clonotype was seen at least ten times. The chain joins TRBV9 to TRBJ2-7, with D hard to call. CDR1 is SGDLS, CDR2 YYNGEE, per germline. CDR3 length: 14 residues. V was trimmed by 4 bases and J by 7 bases, leaving 18 bases between them. CDR3 protein: CASSTSDRVQEQYF. CDR3 DNA sequence: TGTGCCAGCAGCACCTCGGACCGCGTTCAGGAGCAGTACTTC.

V and J are TRBV20-1 and TRBJ1-2, with D possibly matching TRBD1 (6 bases). The V gene's germline CDR1 is DFQATT and CDR2 SNEGSKA (reference sequence). Trimming took off 8 bases at V and 4 bases at J, with 20 bases between the two ends. The CDR3 spans 14 residues. The CDR3 loop is CSSFLGGPVYGYTF. In nucleotides, the CDR3 is TGCAGTTCGTTCCTCGGGGGGCCGGTCTATGGCTACACCTTC.

This clonotype was seen ten or more times. This chain links TRBV12-3 or TRBV12-4 with TRBJ1-3; no clear D. This CDR3 spans 14 amino acids. Trimming shortened V by 7 bases and J by 3 bases, and 13 bases separated the two germline ends. In DNA form, the CDR3 reads TGTGCCAGCACCCTATCGACCGGTGGAAACACCATATATTTT. It codes for CASTLSTGGNTIYF.

To note about this clonotype: This may stem from a read error, because a much larger clone lies one nucleotide away. The CDR3 DNA reads TGTGCCAGCAGTTTATCAGGGGCAGCGTTCTTC. Residues: CASSLSGAAFF. The chain couples TRBV27 to TRBJ2-1, with D possibly TRBD1 on 5 matching bases. Germline V gene data show CDR1 as MNHEY and CDR2 as SMNVEV (reference sequence). The CDR3 is 11 amino acids. V gave up 0 bases and J gave up 15 bases, with 9 bases separating them.